Described below is a single T cell receptor beta chain sequence and its context. Its antigen remains unidentified. These data are taken from a study of shared clonotypes between healthy human individuals. Study results and caveats: Sharing across a few donors was seen in 4% to 6.5% of naive CD4 clonotypes.

Evenly divided among several immunoSEQ plates was the genomic DNA of each subset. Each replicate PCR on the sorted subsets used 150 to 200 ng DNA (around 30,000 T cell genomes). The assay was immunoSEQ multiplex PCR, and TCRdb's table has in-frame clones only and misses some. The repertoire holds some 2 million clones, with around 96% as singletons. Naive-designated CD8 cells lacked CD45RO, were positively enriched for CCR7, and omitted terminally differentiated effector memory CD45RA+ cells. Donors were healthy HIV-negative adults without recent acute infections or vaccinations. The CDR3 is 13 amino acids. The germline gives CDR1 SQVTM, CDR2 ANQGSEA. Trimming left V 4 bases short and J 3 bases short, with 13 bases between.

The rearrangement links TRBV29-1 to TRBJ2-7; D assignment may be TRBD1 or TRBD2 (7 bases each). This TCR was sampled from a man younger than 35 in good health. The specimen sequenced was naive CD8+ T cells sorted from blood. CDR3 residues: CSVGGGQFYEQYF. CDR3 sequence (DNA): TGCAGCGTTGGGGGGGGACAGTTCTACGAGCAGTACTTC.